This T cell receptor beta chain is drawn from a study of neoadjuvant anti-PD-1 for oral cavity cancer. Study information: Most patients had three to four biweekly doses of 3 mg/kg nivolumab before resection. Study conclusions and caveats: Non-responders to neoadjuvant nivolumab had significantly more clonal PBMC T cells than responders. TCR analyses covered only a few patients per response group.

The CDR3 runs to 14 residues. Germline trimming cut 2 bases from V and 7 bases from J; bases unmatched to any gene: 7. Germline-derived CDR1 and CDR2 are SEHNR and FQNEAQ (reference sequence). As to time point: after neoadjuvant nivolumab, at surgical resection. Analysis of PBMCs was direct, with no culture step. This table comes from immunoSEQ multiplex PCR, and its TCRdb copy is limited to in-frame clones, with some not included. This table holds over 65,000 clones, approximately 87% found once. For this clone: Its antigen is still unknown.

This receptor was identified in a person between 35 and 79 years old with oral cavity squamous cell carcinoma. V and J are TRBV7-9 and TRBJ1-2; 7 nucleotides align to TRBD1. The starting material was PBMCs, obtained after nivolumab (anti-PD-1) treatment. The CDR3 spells CASSLLETGAGYTF. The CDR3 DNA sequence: TGTGCCAGCAGCTTACTCGAAACAGGGGCTGGCTACACCTTC. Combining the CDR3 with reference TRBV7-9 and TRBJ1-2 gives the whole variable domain DTGVSQNPRHKITKRGQNVTFRCDPISEHNRLYWYRQTLGQGPEFLTYFQNEAQLEKSRLLSDRFSAERPKGSFSTLEIQRTEQGDSAMYLCASSLLETGAGYTFGSGTRLTVV.